This TCR beta chain was observed in a study of T cells in localized non-small cell lung cancer. Only in-frame clones appear in the TCRdb table, and some are missing; sequencing was by immunoSEQ multiplex PCR. The sample records over 30,000 clones, around 87% being singletons. The V end lost 2 bases, the J end lost 3 bases, and 8 bases lay between the germline ends. The CDR3 spans 14 residues. Germline V gene lookup returns CDR1 SNHLY and CDR2 FYNNEI. This TCR derives from a man aged 40 to 69 with stage III lung adenocarcinoma. Sequencing used peripheral blood mononuclear cells, obtained before any cancer treatment. The V call is TRBV2, the J call TRBJ2-4, with a weak D call TRBD1 (5 bases). The CDR3 spells CASSERTLKNIQYF. The CDR3 DNA follows: TGTGCCAGCAGTGAACGGACACTCAAAAACATTCAGTACTTC.